This TCR beta chain was found in a study of blood T cell repertoires in COVID-19. Overall study: Acute-phase and convalescent COVID-19 samples originated in the United States, Italy and Spain. The cDNA or gDNA used as material had been derived from T cells, B-cell-depleted T cells, or PBMCs.

Sequenced by immunoSEQ multiplex PCR; TCRdb stores in-frame clones only, minus some. This sample yields about 130,000 clones, of which around four fifths are seen a single time; 18% belongs to the top ten. The V gene end was trimmed by 8 bases and the J gene end by 1 base; junction bases not matched to a gene: 6. Per germline, CDR1 MNHNY and CDR2 SVGAGI (reference sequence). This CDR3 is built from 15 residues. The chain uses TRBV6-6 and TRBJ1-1; 11 bases align to TRBD1. This receptor was identified in a man in his thirties or forties who had recovered from COVID-19. The sequenced sample consisted of PBMCs or T cells enriched from blood (not recorded which). The chain's CDR3 is CASGQGAFGNTEAFF. In DNA form, the CDR3 reads TGTGCCAGCGGACAGGGGGCGTTCGGGAACACTGAAGCTTTCTTT.